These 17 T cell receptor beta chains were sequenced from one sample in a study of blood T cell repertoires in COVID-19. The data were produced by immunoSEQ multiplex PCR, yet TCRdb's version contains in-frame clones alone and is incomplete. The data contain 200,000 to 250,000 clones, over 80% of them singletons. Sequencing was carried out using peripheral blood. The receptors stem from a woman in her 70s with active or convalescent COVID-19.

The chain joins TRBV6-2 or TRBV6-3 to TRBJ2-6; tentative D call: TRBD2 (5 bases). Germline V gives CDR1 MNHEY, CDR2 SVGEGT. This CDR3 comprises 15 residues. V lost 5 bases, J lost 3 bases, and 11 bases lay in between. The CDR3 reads CASSRTSGGANVLTF. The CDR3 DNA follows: TGTGCCAGCAGTCGTACTAGTGGTGGGGCCAACGTCCTGACTTTC.

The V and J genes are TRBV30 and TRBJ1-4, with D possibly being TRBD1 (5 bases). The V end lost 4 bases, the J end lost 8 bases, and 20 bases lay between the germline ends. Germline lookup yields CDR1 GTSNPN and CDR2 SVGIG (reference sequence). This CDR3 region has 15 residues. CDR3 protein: CAWTLGRGLGEKLFF. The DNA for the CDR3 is TGTGCCTGGACCCTCGGGAGGGGCTTAGGAGAAAAACTGTTTTTT. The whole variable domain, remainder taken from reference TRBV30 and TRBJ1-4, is SQTIHQWPATLVQPVGSPLSLECTVEGTSNPNLYWYRQAAGRGLQLLFYSVGIGQISSEVPQNLSASRPQDRQFILSSKKLLLSDSGFYLCAWTLGRGLGEKLFFGSGTQLSVL.

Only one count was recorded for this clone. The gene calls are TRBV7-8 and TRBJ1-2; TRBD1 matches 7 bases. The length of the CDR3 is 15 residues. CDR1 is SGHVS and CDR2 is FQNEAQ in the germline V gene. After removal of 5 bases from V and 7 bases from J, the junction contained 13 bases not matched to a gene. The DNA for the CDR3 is TGTGCCAGCAGCCTAATGGGGACAGCGACTATTGGCTACACCTTC. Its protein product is CASSLMGTATIGYTF. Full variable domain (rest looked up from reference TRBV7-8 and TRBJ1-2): GAGVSQSPRYKVAKRGQDVALRCDPISGHVSLFWYQQALGQGPEFLTYFQNEAQLDKSGLPSDRFFAERPEGSVSTLKIQRTQQEDSAVYLCASSLMGTATIGYTFGSGTRLTVV.

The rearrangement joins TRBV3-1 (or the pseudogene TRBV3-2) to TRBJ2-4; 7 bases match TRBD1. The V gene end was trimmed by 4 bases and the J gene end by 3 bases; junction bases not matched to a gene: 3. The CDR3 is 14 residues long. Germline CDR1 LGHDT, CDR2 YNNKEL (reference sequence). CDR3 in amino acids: CASSPQGVKNIQYF. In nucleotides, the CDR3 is TGTGCCAGCAGCCCCCAGGGGGTCAAAAACATTCAGTACTTC.

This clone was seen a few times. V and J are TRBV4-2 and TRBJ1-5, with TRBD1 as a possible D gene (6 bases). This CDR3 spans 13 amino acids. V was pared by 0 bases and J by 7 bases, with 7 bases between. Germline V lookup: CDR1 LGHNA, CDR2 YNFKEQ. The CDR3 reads CASSQDTGQPQHF. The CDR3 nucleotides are TGTGCCAGCAGCCAAGATACAGGGCAGCCCCAGCATTTT.

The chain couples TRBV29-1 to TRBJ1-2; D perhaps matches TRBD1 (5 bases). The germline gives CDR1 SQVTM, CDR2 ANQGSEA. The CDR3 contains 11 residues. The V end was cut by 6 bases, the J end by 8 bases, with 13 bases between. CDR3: CSVWKGQGYTF. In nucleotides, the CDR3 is TGCAGCGTCTGGAAGGGGCAAGGCTACACCTTC.

In nucleotides, the CDR3 is TGTGCCAGCAGCCTGGACAGGGGGTCCTACGAGCAGTACTTC. This codes for CASSLDRGSYEQYF. The chain recombines TRBV2 with TRBJ2-7; 10 bases align to TRBD1. J gave up 1 base and V 6 bases, and 3 bases lay outside the gene matches. Germline CDR1 and CDR2: SNHLY and FYNNEI. This CDR3 region has 14 residues.

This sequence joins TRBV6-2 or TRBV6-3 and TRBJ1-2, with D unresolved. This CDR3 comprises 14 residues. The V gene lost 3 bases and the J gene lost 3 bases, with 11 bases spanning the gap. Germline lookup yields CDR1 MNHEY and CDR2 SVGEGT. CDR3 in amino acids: CASSYASEDYGYTF. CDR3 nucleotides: TGTGCCAGCAGTTATGCCTCTGAGGACTATGGCTACACCTTC.

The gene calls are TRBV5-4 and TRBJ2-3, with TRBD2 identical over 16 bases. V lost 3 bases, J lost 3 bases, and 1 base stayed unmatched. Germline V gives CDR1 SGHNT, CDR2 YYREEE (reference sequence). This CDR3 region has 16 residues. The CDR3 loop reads CASSSGLAGGTDTQYF. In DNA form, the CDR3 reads TGTGCCAGCAGCTCGGGACTAGCGGGAGGGACAGATACGCAGTATTTT.

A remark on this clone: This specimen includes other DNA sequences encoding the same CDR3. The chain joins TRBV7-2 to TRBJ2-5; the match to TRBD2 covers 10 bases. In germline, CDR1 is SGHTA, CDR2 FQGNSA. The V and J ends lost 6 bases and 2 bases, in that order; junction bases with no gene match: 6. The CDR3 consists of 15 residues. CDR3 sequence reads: CASSLQRGGQETQYF. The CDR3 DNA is TGTGCCAGCAGTTTACAGCGGGGGGGACAAGAGACCCAGTACTTC. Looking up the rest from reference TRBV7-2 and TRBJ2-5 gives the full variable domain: GAGVSQSPSNKVTEKGKDVELRCDPISGHTALYWYRQSLGQGLEFLIYFQGNSAPDKSGLPSDRFSAERTGGSVSTLTIQRTQQEDSAVYLCASSLQRGGQETQYFGPGTRLLVL.

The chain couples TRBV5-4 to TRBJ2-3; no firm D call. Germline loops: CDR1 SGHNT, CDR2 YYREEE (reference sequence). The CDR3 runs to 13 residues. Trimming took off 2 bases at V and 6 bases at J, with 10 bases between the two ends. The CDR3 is CASSFPRRDTQYF. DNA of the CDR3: TGTGCCAGCAGCTTCCCGCGCCGCGATACGCAGTATTTT.

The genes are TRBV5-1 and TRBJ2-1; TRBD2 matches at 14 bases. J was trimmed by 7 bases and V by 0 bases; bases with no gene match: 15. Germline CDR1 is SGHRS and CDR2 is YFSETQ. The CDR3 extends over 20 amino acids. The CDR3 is CASSLGSGLAGVGGGNEQFF. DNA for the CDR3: TGCGCCAGCAGCTTGGGATCGGGACTAGCGGGAGTCGGAGGGGGGAATGAGCAGTTCTTC.

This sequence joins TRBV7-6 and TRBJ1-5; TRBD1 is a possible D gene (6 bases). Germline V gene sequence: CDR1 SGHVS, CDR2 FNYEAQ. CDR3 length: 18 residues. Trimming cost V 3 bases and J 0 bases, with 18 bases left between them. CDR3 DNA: TGTGCCAGCAGCTTGGGGGCATTTGCCCAATATAGCAATCAGCCCCAGCATTTT. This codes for CASSLGAFAQYSNQPQHF. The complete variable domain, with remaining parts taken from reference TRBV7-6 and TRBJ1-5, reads GAGVSQSPRYKVTKRGQDVALRCDPISGHVSLYWYRQALGQGPEFLTYFNYEAQQDKSGLPNDRFSAERPEGSISTLTIQRTEQRDSAMYRCASSLGAFAQYSNQPQHFGDGTRLSIL.

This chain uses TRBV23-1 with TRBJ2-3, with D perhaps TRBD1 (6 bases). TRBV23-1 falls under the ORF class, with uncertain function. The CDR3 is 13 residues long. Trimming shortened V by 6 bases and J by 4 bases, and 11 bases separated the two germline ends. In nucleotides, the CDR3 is TGCGCCAGCAGCCCACAGGGCGCAGATACGCAGTATTTT. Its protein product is CASSPQGADTQYF.

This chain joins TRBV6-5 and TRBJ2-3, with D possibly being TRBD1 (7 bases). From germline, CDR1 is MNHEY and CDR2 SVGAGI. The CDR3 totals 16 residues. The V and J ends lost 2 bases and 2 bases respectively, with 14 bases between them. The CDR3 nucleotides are TGTGCCAGCAGTTACACGGCAGGGGGGACCACAGATACGCAGTATTTT. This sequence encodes CASSYTAGGTTDTQYF.

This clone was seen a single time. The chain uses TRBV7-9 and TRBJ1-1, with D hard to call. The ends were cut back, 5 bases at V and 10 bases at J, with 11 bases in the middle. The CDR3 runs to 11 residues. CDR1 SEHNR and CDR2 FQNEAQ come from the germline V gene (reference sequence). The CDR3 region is CASSPGVGAFF. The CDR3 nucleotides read TGTGCCAGCAGCCCCGGGGTCGGAGCTTTCTTT.

CDR3 region: CAISEQEGNQPQHF. The CDR3 nucleotides are TGTGCCATCAGTGAACAGGAAGGGAATCAGCCCCAGCATTTT. V is TRBV10-3 and J is TRBJ1-5, with D maybe TRBD1 (5 bases). Germline CDR1 is ENHRY and CDR2 is SYGVKD. The V end lost 3 bases, the J end lost 4 bases, and 10 bases lay between the germline ends. The CDR3 totals 14 residues.